This TCR beta chain was sequenced for a study of cytomegalovirus exposure and HLA in healthy donors. This clone was picked up a small number of times. What it binds is unknown. This CDR3 is 10 amino acids long. The V end was cut by 2 bases, the J end by 18 bases, with 8 bases between. Germline CDR1 is MNHNY and CDR2 is SVGAGI (reference sequence). Researchers ran the PCR with 60 Vbeta and 13 Jbeta primers. Here immunoSEQ multiplex PCR was the method, and the copy in TCRdb shows in-frame clones only, minus some. The sample shows about 160,000 clones, roughly 80% of them seen only once. Whole-study results and caveats: Later genetic work tied a missense DCLRE1C variant to beta-chain V and J trimming. Confirmation in vitro established that a few CMV-associated chains were specific for CMV antigens. Later analysis identified around 15,000 TCR beta sequences associated with HLA alleles, using a false discovery rate threshold of 0.05.

The sequencing sample was made of PBMCs. The J gene is TRBJ1-6, the V gene TRBV6-6, with D unresolved. The source is a young man in good health and CMV-seropositive. The CDR3 DNA follows: TGTGCCAGCAGTTACGAGTCCCACCACTTT. Translation gives CASSYESHHF.